These 19 T cell receptor beta chains originate from one sample sequenced in a study of beta chain features in type 1 diabetes. Expressed TCRB transcripts were sequenced because the isolated RNA had all been reverse transcribed beforehand. Data came from immunoSEQ multiplex PCR; TCRdb stores just in-frame clones and leaves some out. The sample records nearly 250,000 clones, about 70% being singletons. What was sequenced was naive CD4+ T cells from blood. Receptors originate from a man under 40 in good health.

The V and J genes are TRBV29-1 and TRBJ2-7; D might be TRBD1 (6 bases). The length of the CDR3 is 13 residues. Germline CDR1 and CDR2: SQVTM and ANQGSEA. V shed 5 bases and J shed 0 bases, with 11 bases lying between them. The CDR3 here is CSVLDRSSYEQYF. The CDR3 nucleotides read TGCAGCGTTTTAGACAGGAGCTCCTACGAGCAGTACTTC.

The V call is TRBV13, the J call TRBJ2-5, with 13 bases aligning to TRBD2. The V gene end was trimmed by 5 bases and the J gene end by 0 bases; junction bases not matched to a gene: 9. The CDR3 runs to 18 residues. Germline V gives CDR1 PRHDT, CDR2 FYEKMQ (reference sequence). Written as DNA, the CDR3 is TGTGCCAGCAGCCATGGGATCGGGACTAGCGGGGACCAAGAGACCCAGTACTTC. It codes for CASSHGIGTSGDQETQYF.

The V gene is TRBV2, the J gene TRBJ1-6; maybe TRBD1 (5 bases). Germline CDR1 SNHLY, CDR2 FYNNEI. The CDR3 has 13 residues. V gave up 7 bases and J gave up 8 bases, with 12 bases separating them. The CDR3 sequence is CASNGQGDSPLHF. The DNA of the CDR3 is TGTGCCAGCAATGGCCAGGGTGATTCACCCCTCCACTTT. Together with reference TRBV2 and TRBJ1-6, the CDR3 gives the full variable domain: EPEVTQTPSHQVTQMGQEVILRCVPISNHLYFYWYRQILGQKVEFLVSFYNNEISEKSEIFDDQFSVERPDGSNFTLKIRSTKLEDSAMYFCASNGQGDSPLHFGNGTRLTVT.

This CDR3 reads CSGRDYEDTEAFF. In DNA, the CDR3 is TGCAGCGGGAGGGATTATGAAGACACTGAAGCTTTCTTT. The chain couples TRBV29-1 to TRBJ1-1, with D hard to call. Germline V gene lookup returns CDR1 SQVTM and CDR2 ANQGSEA. The CDR3 runs to 13 residues. The V and J ends lost 7 bases and 3 bases respectively, with 15 bases between them.

This chain links TRBV29-1 with TRBJ2-2; TRBD2 might be the D (6 bases). With 4 bases removed from V and 1 base from J, the gap between germline ends came to 10 bases. The CDR3 totals 14 residues. Germline assignment: CDR1 SQVTM and CDR2 ANQGSEA. The chain's CDR3 is CSVVKAGNTGELFF. CDR3 nucleotide sequence: TGCAGCGTTGTGAAAGCGGGGAACACCGGGGAGCTGTTTTTT.

V is TRBV5-1 and J is TRBJ2-7; no reliable D call. Trimming stripped 0 bases from V and 2 bases from J, with 9 bases between. The CDR3 consists of 14 residues. Germline values: CDR1 SGHRS, CDR2 YFSETQ. This CDR3 reads CASSLELFPYEQYF. The CDR3 coding sequence is TGCGCCAGCAGCTTGGAACTGTTTCCCTACGAGCAGTACTTC. The whole variable domain, filled in from reference TRBV5-1 and TRBJ2-7, reads KAGVTQTPRYLIKTRGQQVTLSCSPISGHRSVSWYQQTPGQGLQFLFEYFSETQRNKGNFPGRFSGRQFSNSRSEMNVSTLELGDSALYLCASSLELFPYEQYFGPGTRLTVT.

CDR3: CSVLAPLINEQFF. CDR3 DNA: TGCAGCGTTTTGGCCCCCTTGATCAATGAGCAGTTCTTC. The chain couples TRBV29-1 to TRBJ2-1, with unresolved D. CDR1 and CDR2 from the germline V gene are SQVTM and ANQGSEA. The CDR3 runs to 13 residues. The ends were cut back, 5 bases at V and 6 bases at J, with 14 bases in the middle.

The genes are TRBV29-1 and TRBJ2-4, with D perhaps matching TRBD1 (7 bases). The V end lost 3 bases, the J end lost 4 bases, and 13 bases lay between the germline ends. The CDR3 covers 14 residues. The germline V gene has CDR1 SQVTM and CDR2 ANQGSEA. The CDR3 DNA is TGCAGCGTTGAGGGCAGGGGGGTTAAAAACATTCAGTACTTC. This translates into CSVEGRGVKNIQYF.

The rearrangement uses TRBV11-2 and TRBJ2-7; D is unresolved. In germline, CDR1 is SGHAT, CDR2 FQNNGV. This CDR3 spans 16 amino acids. The V and J ends lost 2 bases and 1 base respectively, with 15 bases between them. This CDR3 reads CASSLPPWRRSYEQYF. The CDR3 nucleotides are TGTGCCAGCAGCTTACCCCCCTGGAGACGGTCCTACGAGCAGTACTTC. Combining the CDR3 with reference TRBV11-2 and TRBJ2-7 gives the whole variable domain EAGVAQSPRYKIIEKRQSVAFWCNPISGHATLYWYQQILGQGPKLLIQFQNNGVVDDSQLPKDRFSAERLKGVDSTLKIQPAKLEDSAVYLCASSLPPWRRSYEQYFGPGTRLTVT.

The V and J genes are TRBV10-2 and TRBJ2-5; 7 nucleotides align to TRBD1. CDR1 and CDR2 (germline): WSHSY, SAAADI. The CDR3 has 12 amino acids. Trimming removed 2 bases from V and 7 bases from J; junction bases left unmatched: 1. CDR3 region: CASSERTGTQYF. The DNA of the CDR3 is TGCGCCAGCAGTGAGCGGACAGGGACCCAGTACTTC.

This sequence joins TRBV9 and TRBJ2-5, with TRBD2 matching 7 bases. V was clipped by 4 bases and J by 2 bases; unmatched bases: 14. Germline assignment: CDR1 SGDLS and CDR2 YYNGEE. This CDR3 contains 17 residues. This chain's CDR3 is CASSPRVGLPKQETQYF. CDR3 nucleotide sequence: TGTGCCAGCAGCCCAAGGGTGGGACTACCCAAACAAGAGACCCAGTACTTC.

The chain has TRBV7-2 and TRBJ2-7; D gene unclear. Germline CDR1 is SGHTA and CDR2 is FQGNSA. With 3 bases removed from V and 1 base from J, the gap between germline ends came to 7 bases. This CDR3 region has 13 residues. The CDR3 protein is CASSFERSYEQYF. The CDR3 bases are TGTGCCAGCAGCTTTGAGCGATCCTACGAGCAGTACTTC.

The chain carries TRBV9 and TRBJ2-3; D is possibly TRBD2 (5 bases). Germline values: CDR1 SGDLS, CDR2 YYNGEE. The CDR3 totals 15 residues. V was shortened by 3 bases and J by 1 base, with 12 bases between the two germline ends. For the CDR3, the DNA is TGTGCCAGCAGCGCCCGGGGTAGCGGCACAGATACGCAGTATTTT. Residues: CASSARGSGTDTQYF.

The genes are TRBV9 and TRBJ2-1, with 8 positions matching TRBD1. Germline lookup yields CDR1 SGDLS and CDR2 YYNGEE. This CDR3 has 14 amino acids. Unmatched junction bases numbered 7, after V lost 0 bases and J lost 11 bases. Written as DNA, the CDR3 is TGTGCCAGCAGCGTAGGGACAGGGTCAAATAAGCAGTTCTTC. This encodes CASSVGTGSNKQFF.

This clone was seen a single time. The CDR3 DNA sequence: TGTGCCAGCACGAGACTAGCGGGGGCAACCTACGAGCAGTACTTC. Protein sequence: CASTRLAGATYEQYF. V usage is TRBV6-1 and J usage is TRBJ2-7; 12 bases fit TRBD2. V was clipped by 7 bases and J by 2 bases; unmatched bases: 6. CDR1 and CDR2 from the germline V gene are MNHNS and SASEGT. The CDR3 loop spans 15 amino acids.

The chain recombines TRBV29-1 with TRBJ2-7; 11 nucleotides match TRBD1. This CDR3 has 13 residues. J lost 7 bases, V lost 5 bases, and 7 bases had no gene match. Germline values: CDR1 SQVTM, CDR2 ANQGSEA. CDR3 sequence reads: CSVRGQGAGEQYF. The CDR3 DNA follows: TGCAGCGTTCGAGGACAGGGGGCAGGGGAGCAGTACTTC.

This clone was picked up a small number of times. The chain has TRBV29-1 and TRBJ2-1; 7 bases align to TRBD2. Germline-derived CDR1 and CDR2 are SQVTM and ANQGSEA. The CDR3 length is 14 residues. V was clipped by 3 bases and J by 5 bases; unmatched bases: 7. CDR3 nucleotide sequence: TGCAGCGTTGAGGCTAGCGGAGACAACAATGAGCAGTTCTTC. Residues: CSVEASGDNNEQFF.

The chain carries TRBV30 and TRBJ2-2; tentatively, D is TRBD1 (5 bases). Trimming removed 7 bases from V and 1 base from J, with 10 bases in between. Looked up from germline, CDR1 is GTSNPN and CDR2 is SVGIG (reference sequence). The CDR3 length is 13 residues. The CDR3 nucleotides are TGTGCCTCGAGAGGACAGAACACCGGGGAGCTGTTTTTT. This codes for CASRGQNTGELFF.

The chain combines TRBV7-6 with TRBJ2-7, with 7 bases identical to TRBD2. CDR1 SGHVS and CDR2 FNYEAQ come from the germline V gene. V gave up 5 bases and J gave up 3 bases; unmatched junction bases: 7. CDR3 size: 14 residues. The CDR3 bases are TGTGCCAGCAGCCCCCCGGGGGGTAGCTACGAGCAGTACTTC. Encoded protein: CASSPPGGSYEQYF.